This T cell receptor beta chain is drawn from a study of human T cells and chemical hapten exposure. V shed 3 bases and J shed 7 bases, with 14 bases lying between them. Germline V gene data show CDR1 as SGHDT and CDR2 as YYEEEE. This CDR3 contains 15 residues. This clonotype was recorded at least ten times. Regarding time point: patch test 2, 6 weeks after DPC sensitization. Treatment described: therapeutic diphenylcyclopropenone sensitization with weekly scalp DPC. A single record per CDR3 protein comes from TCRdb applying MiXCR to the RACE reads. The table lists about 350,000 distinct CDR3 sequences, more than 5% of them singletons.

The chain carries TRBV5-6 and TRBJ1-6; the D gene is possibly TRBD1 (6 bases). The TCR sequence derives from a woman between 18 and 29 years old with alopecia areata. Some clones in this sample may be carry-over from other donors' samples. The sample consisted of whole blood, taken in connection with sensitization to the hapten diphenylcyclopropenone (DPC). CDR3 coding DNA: TGTGCCAGCAGCTCCCCCGGGACACGAAATTCACCCCTCCACTTT. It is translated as CASSSPGTRNSPLHF.